The 24 T cell receptor beta chains below come from one sample, sequenced in a study of multiple sclerosis patients with progressive multifocal leukoencephalopathy. Data came from immunoSEQ multiplex PCR; TCRdb stores just in-frame clones and leaves some out. The sample gives roughly 34,000 clones, roughly 87% of which show up once; under 4% is in the top ten. The time point: time of PML onset. Specimen: PBMCs, collected from a patient treated with natalizumab. The receptors were sampled from a human donor with progressive multifocal leukoencephalopathy.

The chain combines TRBV25-1 with TRBJ2-1, with D possibly being TRBD1 (5 bases). This CDR3 comprises 14 residues. The germline V gene has CDR1 MGHDK and CDR2 SYGVNS. V shed 0 bases and J shed 5 bases, with 8 bases lying between them. CDR3 nucleotides: TGTGCCAGCAGTGAATACTCAGGGCACAATGAGCAGTTCTTC. It is translated as CASSEYSGHNEQFF.

DNA for the CDR3: TGTGCCAGCAGTGAACCGGGACTAGCGGCCTACAATGAGCAGTTCTTC. Translation gives CASSEPGLAAYNEQFF. The chain is built from TRBV25-1 and TRBJ2-1; TRBD2 matches 11 bases. CDR3 length: 16 amino acids. The germline gives CDR1 MGHDK, CDR2 SYGVNS. The J segment lost 2 bases and the V segment lost 2 bases, leaving 2 bases of the junction unmatched.

This clone was picked up a small number of times. The rearrangement joins TRBV18 to TRBJ1-1, with TRBD1 matching 7 bases. The CDR3 spans 15 residues. In germline, CDR1 is KGHSH, CDR2 LQKENI. V lost 5 bases, J lost 5 bases, and 11 bases stayed unmatched. In DNA, the CDR3 is TGTGCCAGCTCAGAGAATTCACAGGGGTGGACTGAAGCTTTCTTT. Encoded protein: CASSENSQGWTEAFF.

The chain combines TRBV7-2 with TRBJ2-2, with D maybe TRBD1 (6 bases). Germline V lookup: CDR1 SGHTA, CDR2 FQGNSA. The CDR3 runs to 14 residues. V lost 9 bases and J 5 bases, leaving 16 bases between the germline ends. The CDR3 DNA follows: TGTGCCAGTCACAGGGATGGGTTGACCGGGGAGCTGTTTTTT. Its translation: CASHRDGLTGELFF.

The genes are TRBV27 and TRBJ1-3; D is perhaps TRBD1 (5 bases). Germline CDR1 and CDR2: MNHEY and SMNVEV (reference sequence). The V gene lost 6 bases and the J gene lost 3 bases, with 12 bases spanning the gap. The CDR3 runs to 14 residues. The CDR3 nucleotides read TGTGCCAGCAGCCCTCGCAGGGATGGAAACACCATATATTTT. It translates to CASSPRRDGNTIYF.

The chain carries TRBV5-6 and TRBJ1-1; unclear D gene. The ends were cut back, 3 bases at V and 0 bases at J, with 9 bases in the middle. The CDR3 is 14 residues long. Germline V gives CDR1 SGHDT, CDR2 YYEEEE. The CDR3: CASSWRVLNTEAFF. In nucleotides, the CDR3 is TGTGCCAGCAGCTGGAGGGTTTTGAACACTGAAGCTTTCTTT.

The chain uses TRBV29-1 and TRBJ2-7; D not certain. Germline CDR1 reads SQVTM; CDR2 reads ANQGSEA. The CDR3 has 14 amino acids. Trimming removed 4 bases at V and 0 bases at J, with 13 bases between. The CDR3 sequence: CSVAPRVSSYEQYF. As DNA, the CDR3 is TGCAGCGTTGCCCCCCGGGTAAGCTCCTACGAGCAGTACTTC.

The chain employs TRBV6-4 and TRBJ2-1; possibly TRBD1 or TRBD2 for D (5 bases each). Germline assignment: CDR1 MRHNA and CDR2 SNTAGT. Trimming removed 5 bases from V and 4 bases from J, with 9 bases in between. This CDR3 comprises 13 residues. In nucleotides, the CDR3 is TGTGCCAGCAGTCGGGGCCCGTACAATGAGCAGTTCTTC. Translating gives CASSRGPYNEQFF.

The V gene is TRBV5-5, the J gene TRBJ1-1; 8 bases line up with TRBD1. V was clipped by 4 bases and J by 5 bases; unmatched bases: 7. CDR1 and CDR2 from the germline V gene are SGHKS and YYEKEE (reference sequence). The CDR3 covers 14 residues. The CDR3 DNA follows: TGTGCCAGCAGCCAGGATAACAGGGGGACTGAAGCTTTCTTT. The encoded protein is CASSQDNRGTEAFF.

The chain uses TRBV5-1 and TRBJ1-1; D remains ambiguous. V gave up 6 bases and J gave up 3 bases, with 18 bases separating them. This CDR3 is built from 15 residues. Germline values: CDR1 SGHRS, CDR2 YFSETQ. The CDR3 nucleotides read TGCGCCAGCACCCAGACCGCTGGGAGGCACACTGAAGCTTTCTTT. Amino acid sequence: CASTQTAGRHTEAFF.

J is TRBJ1-1 and V is TRBV7-9, with D perhaps TRBD1 (5 bases). The germline V gene has CDR1 SEHNR and CDR2 FQNEAQ (reference sequence). Between the trimmed V and J ends, which lost 6 bases and 6 bases, there was a span of 17 bases. The CDR3 spans 14 residues. The chain's CDR3 is CASRPSGGEAEAFF. DNA of the CDR3: TGTGCCAGCAGACCCTCCGGGGGGGAAGCTGAAGCTTTCTTT.

The chain uses TRBV6-1 and TRBJ2-2; 9 positions match TRBD2. The germline V gene encodes CDR1 MNHNS and CDR2 SASEGT. V shed 8 bases, J shed 5 bases, and the junction held 6 bases outside the gene matches. The CDR3 covers 14 residues. CDR3 region: CASGASGKTGELFF. CDR3 sequence (DNA): TGTGCCAGCGGGGCTAGCGGGAAGACCGGGGAGCTGTTTTTT.

V gene TRBV29-1 combines with J gene TRBJ2-3; D remains unclear. The CDR3 is made up of 13 amino acids. V was pared by 1 base and J by 3 bases, with 8 bases between. Per the germline V gene, CDR1 is SQVTM and CDR2 is ANQGSEA. The CDR3 DNA is TGCAGCGTTGAAGGCAGGATTACAGATACGCAGTATTTT. As protein: CSVEGRITDTQYF.

This clone was observed a single time. The chain couples TRBV7-5 to TRBJ1-6. TRBV7-5 counts as a pseudogene. The CDR3 covers 13 residues. CDR3 bases: TGTGCCAGACCAGACCGACGGGGTTCACCCCTCCACTTT. This gives the protein CARPDRRGSPLHF.

This chain uses TRBV2 with TRBJ1-2; D ambiguous. This CDR3 has 12 residues. The germline CDR1 and CDR2 sequences are SNHLY and FYNNEI. Trimming removed 3 bases from V and 8 bases from J, with 10 bases in between. CDR3 region: CASSDRGNGYTF. As DNA, the CDR3 is TGTGCCAGCAGTGATCGGGGTAACGGCTACACCTTC.

The chain is built from TRBV28 and TRBJ2-2, with D perhaps matching TRBD1 (6 bases). V shed 8 bases and J shed 5 bases, with 12 bases lying between them. This CDR3 contains 13 residues. The germline CDR1 and CDR2 sequences are MDHEN and SYDVKM. CDR3 bases: TGTGCCAGCCGCAGGGGAGAAACCGGGGAGCTGTTTTTT. Translation: CASRRGETGELFF.

V gene TRBV7-2 combines with J gene TRBJ1-4, with D hard to call. V gave up 5 bases and J gave up 2 bases, with 12 bases separating them. Germline CDR1 is SGHTA and CDR2 is FQGNSA. This CDR3 region has 15 residues. CDR3 in amino acids: CASSGSVKTNEKLFF. The CDR3 nucleotides are TGTGCCAGCAGCGGATCAGTCAAGACTAATGAAAAACTGTTTTTT.

The chain uses TRBV28 and TRBJ2-7; D may be TRBD1 or TRBD2 (5 bases each). CDR3 size: 14 residues. The germline V gene encodes CDR1 MDHEN and CDR2 SYDVKM. Trimming pared 2 bases from V and 1 base from J, leaving 9 bases between. CDR3 sequence reads: CASSLGGLSYEQYF. CDR3 sequence (DNA): TGTGCCAGCAGTTTAGGGGGTTTATCCTACGAGCAGTACTTC. Filled out from reference TRBV28 and TRBJ2-7, the complete variable domain reads DVKVTQSSRYLVKRTGEKVFLECVQDMDHENMFWYRQDPGLGLRLIYFSYDVKMKEKGDIPEGYSVSREKKERFSLILESASTNQTSMYLCASSLGGLSYEQYFGPGTRLTVT.

This clone turned up a few times. This rearrangement joins TRBV2 to TRBJ2-2; D might be TRBD2 (6 bases). The ends were cut back, 6 bases at V and 4 bases at J, with 9 bases in the middle. The CDR3 loop spans 13 amino acids. Germline V lookup: CDR1 SNHLY, CDR2 FYNNEI. Here the CDR3 DNA reads TGTGCCAGCAGGTTCGGGGGCACCGGGGAGCTGTTTTTT. Amino acid sequence: CASRFGGTGELFF.

This clone was seen once. The chain recombines TRBV7-9 with TRBJ1-4; D ambiguous. V was cut by 3 bases and J by 8 bases, with 7 bases left in between. From germline, CDR1 is SEHNR and CDR2 FQNEAQ (reference sequence). The CDR3 loop spans 12 amino acids. CDR3 in DNA: TGTGCCAGCAGCTTCGGACTAGAAAAACTGTTTTTT. Translation gives CASSFGLEKLFF.

The chain recombines TRBV2 with TRBJ2-7, with D possibly being TRBD2 (5 bases). The germline V gene has CDR1 SNHLY and CDR2 FYNNEI. Trimming shortened V by 6 bases and J by 3 bases, and 15 bases separated the two germline ends. The CDR3 loop spans 14 amino acids. DNA for the CDR3: TGTGCCAGCAGACTGGACGGGAATTACTACGAGCAGTACTTC. Its protein is CASRLDGNYYEQYF. Based on the CDR3 plus reference TRBV2 and TRBJ2-7, the full variable domain is EPEVTQTPSHQVTQMGQEVILRCVPISNHLYFYWYRQILGQKVEFLVSFYNNEISEKSEIFDDQFSVERPDGSNFTLKIRSTKLEDSAMYFCASRLDGNYYEQYFGPGTRLTVT.

The CDR3 coding sequence is TGTGCCAGCAGCGCCTCCATGAACACCGGGGAGCTGTTTTTT. It codes for CASSASMNTGELFF. The chain combines TRBV9 with TRBJ2-2, with D hard to call. Trimming cost V 3 bases and J 1 base, with 7 bases left between them. Per germline, CDR1 SGDLS and CDR2 YYNGEE. The CDR3 spans 14 residues.

The gene calls are TRBV7-9 and TRBJ1-2; 8 positions match TRBD1. The CDR3 has 15 residues. CDR1 is SEHNR and CDR2 is FQNEAQ in the germline V gene (reference sequence). Unmatched junction bases numbered 8, after V lost 1 base and J lost 7 bases. The CDR3 DNA reads TGTGCCAGCAGCTTAGAAGGGTGGCAGGGGGCTGGCTACACCTTC. Translating gives CASSLEGWQGAGYTF.

The chain uses TRBV4-3 and TRBJ1-3, with D unclear. CDR3 length equals 14 residues. Germline V gives CDR1 LGHNA, CDR2 YSLEER. V dropped 2 bases and J dropped 4 bases, with 9 bases sitting between them. CDR3 DNA sequence: TGCGCCAGCAGCCAATCCTCCACAGGAAACACCATATATTTT. Translated, it gives CASSQSSTGNTIYF.